Below, 17 T cell receptor beta chains from the same sample are listed, as sequenced in a study of blood T cell repertoires in COVID-19. Generated by immunoSEQ multiplex PCR, the TCRdb table keeps only in-frame clones and is missing some. This table has about 330,000 clones, around 92% appearing once. Sequenced material: peripheral blood. These receptors all stem from a man in his late teens or twenties who had recovered from COVID-19.

The chain joins TRBV19 to TRBJ2-7; 7 nucleotides match TRBD1. Per germline, CDR1 LNHDA and CDR2 SQIVND (reference sequence). This CDR3 has 14 residues. Trimming removed 6 bases from V and 2 bases from J; junction bases left unmatched: 7. CDR3 sequence: CASRDRDPPYEQYF. DNA for the CDR3: TGTGCCAGTAGAGACAGGGACCCTCCCTACGAGCAGTACTTC.

This clone was observed once. The V call is TRBV27, the J call TRBJ1-1, with D hard to call. The CDR3 is made up of 14 amino acids. V gave up 5 bases and J gave up 1 base, with 11 bases separating them. Germline loops: CDR1 MNHEY, CDR2 SMNVEV (reference sequence). The CDR3 region has the DNA TGTGCCAGCAGTCCGTGGGCGGGGAACACTGAAGCTTTCTTT. The encoded protein is CASSPWAGNTEAFF.

The CDR3 reads CASSQDHSYEQYF. As DNA, the CDR3 is TGCGCCAGCAGCCAAGACCACTCCTACGAGCAGTACTTC. V and J are TRBV4-1 and TRBJ2-7; D ambiguous. This CDR3 comprises 13 residues. V was clipped by 0 bases and J by 0 bases, with 3 bases between them. CDR1 is MGHRA and CDR2 is YSYEKL in the germline V gene.

The V call is TRBV11-3, the J call TRBJ1-1; D call uncertain. The length of the CDR3 is 13 residues. Germline CDR1 SGHNT, CDR2 YENEEA. V gave up 5 bases and J gave up 1 base, with 8 bases separating them. CDR3 sequence: CASSPTGNTEAFF. CDR3 nucleotide sequence: TGTGCCAGCAGCCCGACGGGGAACACTGAAGCTTTCTTT.

The CDR3 region has the DNA TGCGCCAGCAGTCAAGCCACCCACGAGGGGGAGACCGGGGAGCTGTTTTTT. Translating it yields CASSQATHEGETGELFF. This chain joins TRBV23-1 and TRBJ2-2; weak D call: TRBD1 (6 bases). TRBV23-1 belongs to the ORF category, with a function that is uncertain. The length of the CDR3 is 17 residues. Trimming left V 2 bases short and J 5 bases short, with 18 bases between.

This chain uses TRBV5-5 with TRBJ1-1, with a possible D match to TRBD1 (5 bases). CDR3 length: 15 amino acids. Trimming shortened V by 0 bases and J by 3 bases, and 12 bases separated the two germline ends. Germline V gene lookup returns CDR1 SGHKS and CDR2 YYEKEE (reference sequence). CDR3 region: CASSLDGRGYTEAFF. CDR3 sequence (DNA): TGTGCCAGCAGCTTGGACGGCCGGGGGTACACTGAAGCTTTCTTT.

This clone was observed once. The junction differs from germline at one of its ends, possibly a read error. V and J are TRBV27 and TRBJ1-1; 7 bases are a match to TRBD1. CDR1 and CDR2 from the germline V gene are MNHEY and SMNVEV (reference sequence). CDR3 length: 15 residues. CDR3 nucleotide sequence: TGTGCCAGCAGATTATTAGACAGGGAGAACACTGAAGCTTTCTTT. It codes for CASRLLDRENTEAFF.

This clone appeared a few times. V and J are TRBV19 and TRBJ2-3; the match to TRBD2 covers 7 bases. Germline CDR1 reads LNHDA; CDR2 reads SQIVND (reference sequence). V lost 4 bases, J lost 5 bases, and 15 bases stayed unmatched. The CDR3 totals 17 residues. CDR3 in DNA: TGTGCCAGTAGTACACTAACTAGCGATGCGGTGATAGATACGCAGTATTTT. Protein: CASSTLTSDAVIDTQYF.

This clone was detected only once. This chain uses TRBV7-2 with TRBJ2-1, with 12 bases fitting TRBD2. Trimming cost V 5 bases and J 7 bases; bases outside gene matches: 6. The CDR3 length is 15 residues. Germline CDR1 is SGHTA and CDR2 is FQGNSA. The CDR3 region has the DNA TGTGCCAGCAGCGTACTAGCGGGGGGCGGGAATGAGCAGTTCTTC. It is translated as CASSVLAGGGNEQFF.

The rearrangement uses TRBV9 and TRBJ2-3, with 8 bases identical to TRBD2. CDR3 length: 14 residues. Losses at the gene ends were 3 bases for V and 3 bases for J; bases not matched to a gene: 3. The germline V gene has CDR1 SGDLS and CDR2 YYNGEE. The CDR3 here is CASSAGGLTDTQYF. The CDR3 coding sequence is TGTGCCAGCAGCGCGGGGGGGCTAACAGATACGCAGTATTTT.

The chain combines TRBV2 with TRBJ2-7; D ambiguous. The CDR3 is 14 amino acids. The V gene's germline CDR1 is SNHLY and CDR2 FYNNEI. Trimming removed 1 base from V and 5 bases from J, with 12 bases in between. CDR3 loop: CASSEDNSFHEQYF. The CDR3 DNA is TGTGCCAGCAGTGAAGATAATAGTTTTCACGAGCAGTACTTC.

This rearrangement joins TRBV5-1 to TRBJ1-5; the match to TRBD1 covers 9 bases. Germline V gene data show CDR1 as SGHRS and CDR2 as YFSETQ. V shed 4 bases and J 7 bases; nucleotides not matched to a gene: 12. The CDR3 runs 16 residues. For the CDR3, the DNA is TGCGCCAGCAGCCCCATTCCGGGACAGGGTAACCAGCCCCAGCATTTT. Encoded protein: CASSPIPGQGNQPQHF.

The sample holds a few counts of this clone. This chain connects TRBV4-1 to TRBJ2-3, with 7 bases identical to TRBD2. Germline V gene sequence: CDR1 MGHRA, CDR2 YSYEKL. The ends lost 1 base at V and 5 bases at J; junction bases unmatched: 9. This CDR3 contains 16 residues. CDR3 in amino acids: CASSQVFAGDIDTQYF. CDR3 coding DNA: TGCGCCAGCAGCCAAGTCTTTGCGGGAGATATAGATACGCAGTATTTT.

The chain links TRBV7-2 to TRBJ2-7, with a weak D call TRBD2 (6 bases). In germline, CDR1 is SGHTA, CDR2 FQGNSA. This CDR3 region has 13 residues. Trimming pared 2 bases from V and 2 bases from J, leaving 7 bases between. Here the CDR3 DNA reads TGTGCCAGCAGCTTACGACTAGCCTACGAGCAGTACTTC. Protein product: CASSLRLAYEQYF.

The chain has TRBV10-2 and TRBJ2-7; D unresolved. V shed 2 bases and J shed 4 bases, with 3 bases lying between them. The CDR3 runs to 11 residues. CDR1 is WSHSY, CDR2 SAAADI, per germline. Here the CDR3 reads CASSEQYEQYF. In nucleotides, the CDR3 is TGCGCCAGCAGTGAGCAGTACGAGCAGTACTTC.

The V call is TRBV18, the J call TRBJ1-1, with D uncertain. CDR1 and CDR2 (germline): KGHSH, LQKENI. This CDR3 has 13 amino acids. Trimming left V 6 bases short and J 4 bases short, with 12 bases between. CDR3: CASSLPGATEAFF. CDR3 DNA: TGTGCCAGCTCCCTACCTGGTGCCACTGAAGCTTTCTTT.

The chain combines TRBV19 with TRBJ2-2; 10 nucleotides agree with TRBD2. The junction had 4 bases not matched to a gene; V was cut back by 8 bases and J by 4 bases. Per the germline V gene, CDR1 is LNHDA and CDR2 is SQIVND (reference sequence). The CDR3 extends over 14 amino acids. CDR3 in amino acids: CASLLAGATGELFF. The CDR3 coding sequence is TGTGCCAGTCTTCTAGCGGGAGCCACCGGGGAGCTGTTTTTT.